Listed below are T cell receptor beta chains from one sample, sequenced in a study of blood T cell repertoires in COVID-19. This table comes from immunoSEQ multiplex PCR, and its TCRdb copy is limited to in-frame clones, with some not included. The sample has fewer than 250,000 clones, about nine tenths seen once; the top ten hold roughly 7.1%. The sample was PBMCs or T cells enriched from blood (not recorded which). Receptors originate from a man aged 30 to 45 in a cohort exposed to, infected with or recovered from COVID-19 (not recorded which). Both conserved end residues are part of each CDR3. A D gene is named only where the DNA matches it firmly. The listing skips clone size in some rows; elsewhere it reads once, few, many or a size class.

D	size	V	J	CDR3	DNA
TRBD2	few	TRBV7-3	TRBJ2-1	CASSLMTSGYYNEQFF	TGTGCCAGCAGCTTAATGACTAGCGGATACTACAATGAGCAGTTCTTC
-	-	TRBV5-1	TRBJ1-1	CASKQGGTEAFF	TGCGCCAGCAAACAAGGGGGCACTGAAGCTTTCTTT
TRBD2	-	TRBV19	TRBJ2-7	CASSTSGRSSEQYF	TGTGCCAGTAGTACTAGCGGGAGGTCTTCCGAGCAGTACTTC
-	-	TRBV25-1	TRBJ1-2	CASSPGRAPGYTF	TGTGCCAGCAGCCCTGGCAGGGCTCCCGGCTACACCTTC
-	-	TRBV6-5	TRBJ2-7	CASSYGRTLKRSEQYF	TGTGCCAGCAGTTACGGAAGGACACTGAAGAGGTCCGAGCAGTACTTC
TRBD1	-	TRBV29-1	TRBJ2-2	CSVEARQGNTGELFF	TGCAGCGTTGAAGCGAGACAGGGGAACACCGGGGAGCTGTTTTTT
TRBD1	-	TRBV5-1	TRBJ2-5	CASSLAAGQGPQETQYF	TGCGCCAGCAGCTTGGCGGCCGGACAGGGGCCTCAAGAGACCCAGTACTTC
-	-	TRBV24-1	TRBJ1-1	CATKDSLNTEAFF	TGTGCCACCAAGGACAGCTTGAACACTGAAGCTTTCTTT
-	-	TRBV4-1	TRBJ2-5	CASSQGTDTIKETQYF	TGCGCCAGCAGCCAAGGGACAGACACAATTAAAGAGACCCAGTACTTC
-	-	TRBV2	TRBJ1-2	CASSYRVAVDYGYTF	TGTGCCAGCAGCTACAGGGTTGCGGTGGACTATGGCTACACCTTC
TRBD1	-	TRBV28	TRBJ2-7	CASSFDRGIYEQYF	TGTGCCAGCAGTTTCGACAGGGGAATCTACGAGCAGTACTTC
-	-	TRBV4-2	TRBJ1-4	CASSPGVLNEKLFF	TGTGCCAGCAGCCCAGGGGTCCTAAATGAAAAACTGTTTTTT
-	-	TRBV19	TRBJ1-2	CASSLDRWYGYTF	TGTGCCAGTAGCCTCGACAGATGGTATGGCTACACCTTC
-	-	TRBV6-5	TRBJ1-4	CASSYLGSHEIKKLFF	TGTGCCAGCAGTTACTTGGGCAGCCATGAGATAAAAAAACTGTTTTTT
TRBD2	-	TRBV5-1	TRBJ2-3	CASSSGLAGGRKSTDTQYF	TGCGCCAGCAGCTCCGGGCTAGCGGGAGGACGTAAGAGCACAGATACGCAGTATTTT
-	once	TRBV18	TRBJ1-2	CASSSVYGYTF	TGTGCCAGCTCCTCTGTCTATGGCTACACCTTC
TRBD1	-	TRBV7-9	TRBJ1-2	CASSLITGQGSYGYTF	TGTGCCAGCAGCTTAATTACGGGACAGGGGTCCTATGGCTACACCTTC
TRBD2	-	TRBV19	TRBJ2-2	CASSIVGGRGMPGELFF	TGTGCCAGTAGTATAGTCGGAGGGAGGGGAATGCCCGGGGAGCTGTTTTTT
TRBD2	few	TRBV6-1	TRBJ2-3	CASSETLAGDTQYF	TGTGCCAGCAGTGAAACCCTAGCGGGAGATACGCAGTATTTT
-	-	TRBV28	TRBJ1-2	CASSSPSAAGPYGYTF	TGTGCCAGCAGTTCCCCTTCCGCTGCGGGACCCTATGGCTACACCTTC
-	-	TRBV25-1	TRBJ1-4	CASSREQGSNEKLFF	TGTGCCAGCAGCCGCGAACAGGGATCTAATGAAAAACTGTTTTTT
TRBD1	-	TRBV12-3/TRBV12-4	TRBJ1-1	CASSAGGLEAFF	TGTGCCAGCAGTGCAGGGGGCTTGGAGGCTTTCTTT
-	-	TRBV7-2	TRBJ2-1	CASSSQDWDTEKFF	TGTGCCAGCAGCTCCCAGGACTGGGACACCGAGAAGTTCTTC
TRBD2	-	TRBV7-6	TRBJ2-1	CASSLGRSGRSPDEQFF	TGTGCCAGCAGCTTAGGGAGAAGCGGGAGATCTCCCGATGAGCAGTTCTTC
TRBD1	-	TRBV13	TRBJ2-1	CASSPRTGFNEQFF	TGTGCCAGCAGCCCCCGGACAGGGTTCAATGAGCAGTTCTTC
TRBD2	-	TRBV27	TRBJ2-1	CASSGREEGYNEQFF	TGTGCCAGCAGCGGGCGGGAGGAGGGATACAATGAGCAGTTCTTC
-	-	TRBV14	TRBJ1-2	CASSQARVENGYTF	TGTGCCAGCAGCCAAGCCCGGGTCGAAAATGGCTACACCTTC
-	-	TRBV7-3	TRBJ2-5	CASTPSGAQETQYF	TGTGCCAGCACCCCGTCGGGTGCGCAAGAGACCCAGTACTTC
-	-	TRBV2	TRBJ1-5	CASSMGGTQPQHF	TGTGCCAGCAGTATGGGGGGAACTCAGCCCCAGCATTTT
TRBD2	-	TRBV6-5	TRBJ2-3	CASRTGLAATDTQYF	TGTGCCAGCAGGACTGGACTAGCGGCCACAGATACGCAGTATTTT
TRBD2	-	TRBV7-2	TRBJ2-2	CASSLAIAGGRNTGELFF	TGTGCCAGCAGCTTAGCGATAGCGGGAGGGCGTAACACCGGGGAGCTGTTTTTT
-	-	TRBV5-1	TRBJ1-1	CASSLALPAKNTEAFF	TGCGCCAGCAGCTTGGCCTTGCCAGCGAAGAACACTGAAGCTTTCTTT
TRBD2	-	TRBV5-4	TRBJ2-3	CASSLLRERTDTQYF	TGTGCCAGCAGCTTATTGCGGGAGAGGACAGATACGCAGTATTTT
-	-	TRBV5-1	TRBJ1-2	CASSFAQNANYGYTF	TGCGCCAGCAGCTTTGCACAAAACGCTAACTATGGCTACACCTTC
-	once	TRBV5-1	TRBJ1-1	CASSLEVGVNTEAFF	TGCGCCAGCAGCTTGGAGGTAGGGGTGAACACTGAAGCTTTCTTT